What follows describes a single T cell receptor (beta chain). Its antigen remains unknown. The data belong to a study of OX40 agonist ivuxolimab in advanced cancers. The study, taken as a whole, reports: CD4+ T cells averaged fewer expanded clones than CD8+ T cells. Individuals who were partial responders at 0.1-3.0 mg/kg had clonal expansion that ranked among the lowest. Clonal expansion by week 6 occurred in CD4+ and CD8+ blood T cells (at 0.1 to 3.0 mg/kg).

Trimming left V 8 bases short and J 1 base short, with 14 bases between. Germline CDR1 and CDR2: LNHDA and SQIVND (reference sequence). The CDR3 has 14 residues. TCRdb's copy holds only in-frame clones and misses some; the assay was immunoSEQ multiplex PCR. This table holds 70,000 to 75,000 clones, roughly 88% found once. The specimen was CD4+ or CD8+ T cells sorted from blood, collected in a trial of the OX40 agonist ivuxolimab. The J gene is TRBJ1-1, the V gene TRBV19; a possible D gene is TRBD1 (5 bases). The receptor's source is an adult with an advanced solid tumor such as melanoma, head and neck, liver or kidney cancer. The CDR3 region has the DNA TGTGCCAGTCATGCCGGGGACTGGAACACTGAAGCTTTCTTT. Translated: CASHAGDWNTEAFF. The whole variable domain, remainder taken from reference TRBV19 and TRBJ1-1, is DGGITQSPKYLFRKEGQNVTLSCEQNLNHDAMYWYRQDPGQGLRLIYYSQIVNDFQKGDIAEGYSVSREKKESFPLTVTSAQKNPTAFYLCASHAGDWNTEAFFGQGTRLTVV.